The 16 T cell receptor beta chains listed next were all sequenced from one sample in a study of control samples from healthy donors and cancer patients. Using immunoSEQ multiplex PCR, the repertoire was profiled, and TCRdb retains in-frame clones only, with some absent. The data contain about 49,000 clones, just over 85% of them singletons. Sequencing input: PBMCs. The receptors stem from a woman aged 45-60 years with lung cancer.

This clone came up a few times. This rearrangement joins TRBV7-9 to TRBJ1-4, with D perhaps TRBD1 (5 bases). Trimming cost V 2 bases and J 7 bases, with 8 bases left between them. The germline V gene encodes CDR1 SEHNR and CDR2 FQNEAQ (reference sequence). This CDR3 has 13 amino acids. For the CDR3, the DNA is TGTGCCAGCAGCTTAACGGGGGGTGAAAAACTGTTTTTT. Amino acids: CASSLTGGEKLFF.

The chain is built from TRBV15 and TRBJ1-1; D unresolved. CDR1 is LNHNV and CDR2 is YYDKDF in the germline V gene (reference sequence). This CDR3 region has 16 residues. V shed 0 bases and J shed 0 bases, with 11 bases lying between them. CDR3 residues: CATSRDLLGLNTEAFF. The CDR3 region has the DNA TGTGCCACCAGCAGAGATCTACTGGGTCTGAACACTGAAGCTTTCTTT.

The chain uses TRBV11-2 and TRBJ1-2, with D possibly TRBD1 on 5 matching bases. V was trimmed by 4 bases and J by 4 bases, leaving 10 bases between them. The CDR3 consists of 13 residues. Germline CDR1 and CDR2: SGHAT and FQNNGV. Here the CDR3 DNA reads TGTGCCAGCAGCTCCTCCCAGGGCTATGGCTACACCTTC. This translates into CASSSSQGYGYTF.

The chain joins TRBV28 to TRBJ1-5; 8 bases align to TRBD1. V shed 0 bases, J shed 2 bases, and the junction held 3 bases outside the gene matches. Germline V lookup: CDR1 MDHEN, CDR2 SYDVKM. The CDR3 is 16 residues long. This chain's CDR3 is CASSLWQGAGNQPQHF. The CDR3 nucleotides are TGTGCCAGCAGTTTATGGCAGGGGGCAGGCAATCAGCCCCAGCATTTT.

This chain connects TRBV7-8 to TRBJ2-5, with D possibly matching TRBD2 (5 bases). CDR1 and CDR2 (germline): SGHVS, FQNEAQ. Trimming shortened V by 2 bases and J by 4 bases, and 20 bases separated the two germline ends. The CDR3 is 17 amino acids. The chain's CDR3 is CASSLFRDTDWPETQYF. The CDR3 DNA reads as TGTGCCAGCAGCTTATTCCGGGATACGGATTGGCCAGAGACCCAGTACTTC.

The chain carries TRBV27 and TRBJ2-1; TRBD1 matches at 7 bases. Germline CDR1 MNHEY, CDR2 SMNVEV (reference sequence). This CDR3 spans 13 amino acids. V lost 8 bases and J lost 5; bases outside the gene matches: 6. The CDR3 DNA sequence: TGTGCCAGCTTTGGGCAGGGGGACAATGAGCAGTTCTTC. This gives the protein CASFGQGDNEQFF.

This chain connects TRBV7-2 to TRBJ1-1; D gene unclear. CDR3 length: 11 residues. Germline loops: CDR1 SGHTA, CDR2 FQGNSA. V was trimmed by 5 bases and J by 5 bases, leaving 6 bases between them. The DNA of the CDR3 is TGTGCCAGCAGCCAGAATACTGAAGCTTTCTTT. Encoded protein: CASSQNTEAFF.

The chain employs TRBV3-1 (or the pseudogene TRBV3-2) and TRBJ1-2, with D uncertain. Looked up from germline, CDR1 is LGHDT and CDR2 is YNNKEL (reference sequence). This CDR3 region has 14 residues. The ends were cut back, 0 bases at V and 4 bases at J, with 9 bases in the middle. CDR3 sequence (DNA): TGTGCCAGCAGCCAAGATTCAGTTGGCTATGGCTACACCTTC. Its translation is CASSQDSVGYGYTF.

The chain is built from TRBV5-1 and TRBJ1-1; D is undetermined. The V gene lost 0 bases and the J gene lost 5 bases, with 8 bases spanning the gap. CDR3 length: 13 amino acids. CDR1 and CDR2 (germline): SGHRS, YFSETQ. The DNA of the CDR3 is TGCGCCAGCAGCTTGGACCTCCCTACTGAAGCTTTCTTT. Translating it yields CASSLDLPTEAFF.

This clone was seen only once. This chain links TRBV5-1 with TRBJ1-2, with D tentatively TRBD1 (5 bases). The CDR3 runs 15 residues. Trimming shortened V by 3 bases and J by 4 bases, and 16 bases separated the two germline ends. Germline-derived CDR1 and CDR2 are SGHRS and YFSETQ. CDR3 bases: TGCGCCAGCAGCTCTTCAAGCCAGGGAATCTATGGCTACACCTTC. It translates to CASSSSSQGIYGYTF.

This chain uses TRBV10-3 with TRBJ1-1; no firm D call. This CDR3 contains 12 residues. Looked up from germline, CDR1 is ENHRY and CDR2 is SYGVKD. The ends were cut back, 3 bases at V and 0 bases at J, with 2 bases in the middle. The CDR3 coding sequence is TGTGCCATCAGTGATTTGAACACTGAAGCTTTCTTT. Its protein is CAISDLNTEAFF.

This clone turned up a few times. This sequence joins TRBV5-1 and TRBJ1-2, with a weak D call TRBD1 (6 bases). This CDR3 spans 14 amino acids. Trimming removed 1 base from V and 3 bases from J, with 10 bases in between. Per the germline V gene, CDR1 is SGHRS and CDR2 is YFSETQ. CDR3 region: CASSLWSGDYGYTF. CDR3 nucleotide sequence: TGCGCCAGCAGCTTGTGGTCAGGGGACTATGGCTACACCTTC. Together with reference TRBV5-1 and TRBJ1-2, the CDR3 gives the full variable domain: KAGVTQTPRYLIKTRGQQVTLSCSPISGHRSVSWYQQTPGQGLQFLFEYFSETQRNKGNFPGRFSGRQFSNSRSEMNVSTLELGDSALYLCASSLWSGDYGYTFGSGTRLTVV.

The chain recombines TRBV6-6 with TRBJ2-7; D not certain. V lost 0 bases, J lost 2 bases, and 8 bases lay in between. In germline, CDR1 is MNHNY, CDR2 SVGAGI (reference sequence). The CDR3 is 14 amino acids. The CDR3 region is CASSYSPPTYEQYF. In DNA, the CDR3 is TGTGCCAGCAGTTACTCGCCCCCAACCTACGAGCAGTACTTC.

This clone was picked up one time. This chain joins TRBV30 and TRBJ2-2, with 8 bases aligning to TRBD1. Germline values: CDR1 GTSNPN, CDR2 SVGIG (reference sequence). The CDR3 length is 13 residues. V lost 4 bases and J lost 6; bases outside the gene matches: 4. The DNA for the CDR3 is TGTGCCTGGACAGGACAGGGTTCCGGGGAGCTGTTTTTT. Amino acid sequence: CAWTGQGSGELFF.

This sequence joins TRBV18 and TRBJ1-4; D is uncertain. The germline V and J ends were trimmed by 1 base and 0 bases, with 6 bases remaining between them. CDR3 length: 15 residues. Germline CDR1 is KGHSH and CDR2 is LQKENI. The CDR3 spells CASSPQGTTNEKLFF. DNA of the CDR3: TGTGCCAGCTCACCACAGGGTACAACTAATGAAAAACTGTTTTTT.

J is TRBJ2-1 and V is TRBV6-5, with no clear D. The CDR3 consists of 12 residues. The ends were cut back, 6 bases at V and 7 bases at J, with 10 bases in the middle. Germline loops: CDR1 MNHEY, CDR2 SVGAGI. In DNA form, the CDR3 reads TGTGCCAGCAGAAATACAGCGAATGAGCAGTTCTTC. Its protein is CASRNTANEQFF.